These 27 T cell receptor beta chains were sequenced from one sample in a study of blood T cells in healthy people across ages. Sample-barcoded 5' priming and a J-beta primer mix drove a second PCR of 7 to 11 cycles. A single record per CDR3 protein comes from TCRdb applying MiXCR to the 5' RACE reads. The sample lists 580,000 or so distinct CDR3 sequences; under 55% were seen once. Sequencing input: blood. These receptors were taken from a man older than 75 in good health.

Many counts were recorded for this clonotype. This chain links TRBV6-6 with TRBJ2-7, with D perhaps being TRBD1 or TRBD2 (6 bases each). This CDR3 contains 12 residues. With 7 bases removed from V and 7 bases from J, the gap between germline ends came to 14 bases. Germline loops: CDR1 MNHNY, CDR2 SVGAGI (reference sequence). The CDR3 region has the DNA TGTGCCAGCAAGGCTCTAGGGGGGGAGCAGTACTTC. Amino acid sequence: CASKALGGEQYF.

The rearrangement uses TRBV11-2 and TRBJ2-5, with D tentatively TRBD1 or TRBD2 (6 bases each). With the DNA end fitting TRBJ2-1 better, the J assignment may be wrong. CDR1 is SGHAT, CDR2 FQNNGV, per germline. The CDR3 has 17 amino acids. For the CDR3, the DNA is TGTGCCAGCAGCTTAGTGTGGGGGGCAAAAAACCAAGAGACCCAGTTCTTC. Protein sequence: CASSLVWGAKNQETQFF.

The chain links TRBV4-3 to TRBJ1-6; maybe TRBD1 (5 bases). Trimming removed 0 bases from V and 6 bases from J, with 12 bases in between. CDR3 length: 16 amino acids. Germline CDR1 is LGHNA and CDR2 is YSLEER. CDR3 bases: TGCGCCAGCAGCCAAGATTTTCGGGGACGTAATTCACCCCTCCACTTT. Amino acid sequence: CASSQDFRGRNSPLHF.

This clonotype was counted a few times. The rearrangement links TRBV2 to TRBJ2-5; D might be TRBD2 (5 bases). V was cut by 6 bases and J by 5 bases, with 16 bases left in between. CDR1 and CDR2 (germline): SNHLY, FYNNEI. This CDR3 has 14 amino acids. The CDR3: CASRKDSSRETQYF. The CDR3 DNA sequence: TGTGCCAGCAGAAAGGACTCTTCTCGGGAGACCCAGTACTTC.

This clonotype has more than one count but fewer than ten. The chain employs TRBV12-3 or TRBV12-4 and TRBJ2-1, with D unclear. Deletions cut 2 bases from V and 5 bases from J, with 7 bases between. The CDR3 spans 13 residues. CDR3 sequence reads: CASSLQADNEQFF. CDR3 bases: TGTGCCAGCAGTTTACAGGCCGACAATGAGCAGTTCTTC.

The gene calls are TRBV30 and TRBJ2-3, with TRBD2 matching over 8 bases. Looked up from germline, CDR1 is GTSNPN and CDR2 is SVGIG (reference sequence). The CDR3 is made up of 13 amino acids. The CDR3 region has the DNA TGTGCATGGCGGGGGGCTAGCACAGATACGCAGTATTTT. This encodes CAWRGASTDTQYF. The variable domain in full, with the rest retrieved from reference TRBV30 and TRBJ2-3, is SQTIHQWPATLVQPVGSPLSLECTVEGTSNPNLYWYRQAAGRGLQLLFYSVGIGQISSEVPQNLSASRPQDRQFILSSKKLLLSDSGFYLCAWRGASTDTQYFGPGTRLTVL.

V usage is TRBV5-1 and J usage is TRBJ2-3; 8 positions agree with TRBD2. The CDR3 has 15 amino acids. Germline V gene sequence: CDR1 SGHRS, CDR2 YFSETQ. Germline trimming cut 3 bases from V and 6 bases from J; bases unmatched to any gene: 9. The CDR3 loop is CASSSPAGLVDTQYF. CDR3 coding DNA: TGCGCCAGCAGCTCCCCAGCGGGACTAGTCGATACGCAGTATTTT.

This clonotype was seen a handful of times. The gene calls are TRBV4-1 and TRBJ1-2, with no clear D. The CDR3 runs 13 residues. Between the trimmed V and J ends, which lost 0 bases and 2 bases, there was a span of 4 bases. Per germline, CDR1 MGHRA and CDR2 YSYEKL. In DNA, the CDR3 is TGCGCCAGCAGCCAAGAACGGAACTATGGCTACACCTTC. It yields the protein CASSQERNYGYTF.

This chain uses TRBV6-2 or TRBV6-3 with TRBJ2-7; 9 positions agree with TRBD2. V dropped 10 bases and J dropped 7; count of bases not matched to a gene: 11. The CDR3 is 13 amino acids. Germline V lookup: CDR1 MNHEY, CDR2 SVGEGT. The CDR3 coding sequence is TGTGCCATAGGGACTAGCTTATACAATGAGCAGTACTTC. Its protein is CAIGTSLYNEQYF.

The chain uses TRBV20-1 and TRBJ1-1; 7 bases line up with TRBD1. Trimming took 4 bases from V and 3 from J; bases not matched to a gene: 8. This CDR3 contains 14 residues. The germline gives CDR1 DFQATT, CDR2 SNEGSKA (reference sequence). The CDR3 DNA follows: TGCAGTGCTAACAACAGGGGACGGGACACTGAAGCTTTCTTT. Amino acids: CSANNRGRDTEAFF.

The chain recombines TRBV6-5 with TRBJ2-6, with D tentatively TRBD1 (5 bases). The germline gives CDR1 MNHEY, CDR2 SVGAGI. The CDR3 has 14 residues. Trimming removed 5 bases at V and 3 bases at J, with 8 bases between. The CDR3 bases are TGTGCCAGCAGTGACACAGGTGGGGCCAACGTCCTGACTTTC. Translated, it gives CASSDTGGANVLTF.

This chain connects TRBV30 to TRBJ1-2; D remains unclear. This CDR3 is built from 14 residues. CDR1 GTSNPN and CDR2 SVGIG come from the germline V gene (reference sequence). Deletions cut 0 bases from V and 4 bases from J, with 12 bases between. For the CDR3, the DNA is TGTGCCTGGAGTGTAAACGTCCTCGCCTATGGCTACACCTTC. This encodes CAWSVNVLAYGYTF. Full variable domain (missing parts from reference TRBV30 and TRBJ1-2): SQTIHQWPATLVQPVGSPLSLECTVEGTSNPNLYWYRQAAGRGLQLLFYSVGIGQISSEVPQNLSASRPQDRQFILSSKKLLLSDSGFYLCAWSVNVLAYGYTFGSGTRLTVV.

This clonotype was seen a handful of times. This rearrangement joins TRBV3-1 to TRBJ2-7; 10 bases line up with TRBD1. The length of the CDR3 is 14 residues. Trimming took 4 bases from V and 5 from J; bases not matched to a gene: 5. CDR1 LGHDT and CDR2 YNNKEL come from the germline V gene (reference sequence). The DNA for the CDR3 is TGTGCCAGCAGCCTGGGGACAGGGGCCCACGAGCAGTACTTC. This translates into CASSLGTGAHEQYF.

The genes are TRBV6-5 and TRBJ2-7, with D unresolved. The CDR3 extends over 17 amino acids. Trimming stripped 0 bases from V and 0 bases from J, with 15 bases between. Per germline, CDR1 MNHEY and CDR2 SVGAGI. The CDR3 region has the DNA TGTGCCAGCAGTTACTCGACCGCGGCCCTCGGCTCCTACGAGCAGTACTTC. Translation: CASSYSTAALGSYEQYF.

This chain links TRBV28 with TRBJ1-2, with a tentative D call TRBD1 (5 bases). Looked up from germline, CDR1 is MDHEN and CDR2 is SYDVKM. CDR3 size: 13 residues. The V end was cut by 10 bases, the J end by 4 bases, with 16 bases between. CDR3 protein: CATLTAGLYGYTF. CDR3 DNA: TGTGCCACCCTGACAGCGGGTCTCTATGGCTACACCTTC.

V usage is TRBV28 and J usage is TRBJ2-7; the D is unclear. This CDR3 contains 13 residues. The V end lost 2 bases, the J end lost 4 bases, and 9 bases lay between the germline ends. Germline V gene data show CDR1 as MDHEN and CDR2 as SYDVKM. The CDR3 sequence: CASSLEYDYEQYF. CDR3 DNA sequence: TGTGCCAGCAGTTTAGAGTATGATTACGAGCAGTACTTC.

This chain uses TRBV7-9 with TRBJ2-1; D possibly matches TRBD1 or TRBD2 (5 bases each). CDR1 and CDR2 (germline): SEHNR, FQNEAQ (reference sequence). V lost 5 bases and J lost 8, with 22 bases in between. The CDR3 is made up of 16 amino acids. CDR3: CASSLGGRGFTDEQFF. CDR3 DNA: TGTGCCAGCAGCCTTGGGGGAAGGGGTTTTACGGATGAGCAGTTCTTC.

The chain uses TRBV3-1 and TRBJ2-5; 7 bases fit TRBD2. Germline V gives CDR1 LGHDT, CDR2 YNNKEL (reference sequence). The junction had 2 bases not matched to a gene; V was cut back by 4 bases and J by 3 bases. CDR3 length equals 13 residues. Written as DNA, the CDR3 is TGTGCCAGCAGCCGAAGCGGGAAAGAGACCCAGTACTTC. Protein sequence: CASSRSGKETQYF.

The chain links TRBV7-9 to TRBJ2-3; 7 nucleotides align to TRBD2. Germline CDR1 is SEHNR and CDR2 is FQNEAQ (reference sequence). Unmatched junction bases numbered 6, after V lost 0 bases and J lost 0 bases. The CDR3 is made up of 17 amino acids. CDR3 coding DNA: TGTGCCAGCAGCTTAGCGTTAAGCGGGGTTAGCACAGATACGCAGTATTTT. Translation: CASSLALSGVSTDTQYF.

This clonotype has more than one count but fewer than ten. This chain connects TRBV27 to TRBJ1-5; 10 nucleotides align to TRBD1. The CDR3 has 14 amino acids. J gave up 6 bases and V 2 bases, and 1 base lay outside the gene matches. From germline, CDR1 is MNHEY and CDR2 SMNVEV (reference sequence). The CDR3 DNA reads TGTGCCAGCAGTTTACGACAGGGGGCTCAGCCCCAGCATTTT. It yields the protein CASSLRQGAQPQHF.

For this clonotype: Its ends do not fully match the called genes, so a read error is possible. The genes are TRBV20-1 and TRBJ2-1, with a possible D match to TRBD2 (5 bases). Germline V gene sequence: CDR1 DFQATT, CDR2 SNEGSKA (reference sequence). CDR3 length: 15 amino acids. This CDR3 reads CNAESQDRGIVEQFF. The CDR3 nucleotides are TGCAATGCTGAGAGCCAGGACCGGGGTATAGTAGAGCAGTTCTTC.

The chain employs TRBV5-1 and TRBJ2-7; D might be TRBD1 (6 bases). CDR1 is SGHRS and CDR2 is YFSETQ in the germline V gene. Trimming pared 3 bases from V and 2 bases from J, leaving 15 bases between. The CDR3 consists of 15 residues. The CDR3 sequence: CASSSYLTGAYEQYF. CDR3 nucleotide sequence: TGCGCCAGCAGCTCCTACCTGACAGGAGCCTACGAGCAGTACTTC.

This chain connects TRBV20-1 to TRBJ2-1; 11 nucleotides agree with TRBD2. This CDR3 spans 14 amino acids. Germline V gene data show CDR1 as DFQATT and CDR2 as SNEGSKA (reference sequence). J was trimmed by 4 bases and V by 6 bases; bases with no gene match: 5. The CDR3 sequence: CSATPSGGYNEQFF. The DNA of the CDR3 is TGCAGTGCCACCCCTAGCGGGGGGTACAATGAGCAGTTCTTC.

This chain joins TRBV7-2 and TRBJ2-1; TRBD1 matches at 7 bases. The CDR3 is made up of 15 amino acids. Germline V gene lookup returns CDR1 SGHTA and CDR2 FQGNSA. V lost 5 bases and J lost 6; bases outside the gene matches: 10. CDR3: CASSPRQGVPNEQFF. Here the CDR3 DNA reads TGTGCCAGCAGCCCCCGACAGGGTGTCCCCAATGAGCAGTTCTTC.

The count of this clonotype is one. The chain links TRBV28 to TRBJ1-5, with TRBD1 matching over 8 bases. The CDR3 consists of 16 residues. Unmatched junction bases numbered 5, after V lost 3 bases and J lost 1 base. Germline loops: CDR1 MDHEN, CDR2 SYDVKM. CDR3: CASSFGAGGSNQPQHF. CDR3 DNA: TGTGCCAGCAGTTTCGGGGCAGGGGGCAGCAATCAGCCCCAGCATTTT.

Concerning this clonotype: This may come from a read error, since a much larger clone is one base off. The final CDR3 position lacks the conserved phenylalanine or tryptophan, pointing to a likely read error. The J gene is TRBJ2-5, the V gene TRBV29-1; 9 bases map to TRBD2. Gene TRBJ2-7 matches the end of the DNA better, so the J call may be wrong. CDR1 and CDR2 (germline): SQVTM, ANQGSEA. The CDR3 loop spans 13 amino acids. CDR3 sequence: CSGLGLAAHEQYL. The CDR3 nucleotides read TGCAGCGGGCTGGGACTAGCCGCTCACGAGCAGTACCTC.

V and J are TRBV7-2 and TRBJ1-5; no firm D call. The CDR3 length is 14 residues. CDR1 and CDR2 (germline): SGHTA, FQGNSA. V was cut by 1 base and J by 5 bases, with 9 bases left in between. Written as DNA, the CDR3 is TGTGCCAGCAGCTTAGTTTTGGAGGATCAGCCCCAGCATTTT. It specifies CASSLVLEDQPQHF.